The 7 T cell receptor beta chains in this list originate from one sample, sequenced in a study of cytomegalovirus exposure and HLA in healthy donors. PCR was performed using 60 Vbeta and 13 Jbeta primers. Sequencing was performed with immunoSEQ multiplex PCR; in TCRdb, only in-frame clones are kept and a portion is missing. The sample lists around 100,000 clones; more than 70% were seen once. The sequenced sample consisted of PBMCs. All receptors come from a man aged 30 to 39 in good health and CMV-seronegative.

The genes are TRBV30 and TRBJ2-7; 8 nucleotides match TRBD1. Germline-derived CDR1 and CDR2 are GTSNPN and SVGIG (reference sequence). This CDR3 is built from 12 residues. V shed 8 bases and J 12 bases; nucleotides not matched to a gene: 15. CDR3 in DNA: TGTGCCCTGGAGAGATTGCCAGGGGGCCGGTACTTC. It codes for CALERLPGGRYF.

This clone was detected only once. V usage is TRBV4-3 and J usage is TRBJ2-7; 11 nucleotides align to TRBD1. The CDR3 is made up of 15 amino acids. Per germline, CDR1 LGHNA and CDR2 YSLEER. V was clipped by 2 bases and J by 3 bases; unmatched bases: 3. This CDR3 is CASSQWTGGHYEQYF. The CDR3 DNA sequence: TGCGCCAGCAGCCAATGGACAGGGGGCCACTACGAGCAGTACTTC.

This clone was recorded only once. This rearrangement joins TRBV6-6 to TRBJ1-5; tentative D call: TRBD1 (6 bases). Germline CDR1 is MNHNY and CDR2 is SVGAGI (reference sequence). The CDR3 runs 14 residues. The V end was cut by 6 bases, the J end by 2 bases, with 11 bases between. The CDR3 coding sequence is TGTGCCAGCAGCACAGGGTTGGGCAATCAGCCCCAGCATTTT. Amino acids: CASSTGLGNQPQHF.

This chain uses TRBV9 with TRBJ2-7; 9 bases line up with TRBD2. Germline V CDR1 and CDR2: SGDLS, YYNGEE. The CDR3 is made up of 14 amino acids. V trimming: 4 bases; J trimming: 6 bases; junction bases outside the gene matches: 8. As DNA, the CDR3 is TGTGCCAGCAGCCCGCGGGGGGGGCTGAGCGAGCAGTACTTC. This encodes CASSPRGGLSEQYF.

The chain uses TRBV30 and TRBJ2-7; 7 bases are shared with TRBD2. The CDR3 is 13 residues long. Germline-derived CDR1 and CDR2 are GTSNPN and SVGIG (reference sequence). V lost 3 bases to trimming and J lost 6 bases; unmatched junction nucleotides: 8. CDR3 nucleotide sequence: TGTGCCTGGAGGGGGGGGACGTGGGGCGAGCAGTACTTC. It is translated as CAWRGGTWGEQYF.

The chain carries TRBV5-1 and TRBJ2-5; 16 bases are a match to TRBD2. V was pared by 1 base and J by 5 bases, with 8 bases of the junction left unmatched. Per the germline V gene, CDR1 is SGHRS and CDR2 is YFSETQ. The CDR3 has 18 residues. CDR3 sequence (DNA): TGCGCCAGCAGCTTGTTTGGGACTAGCGGGAGGGCCTGGGAGACCCAGTACTTC. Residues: CASSLFGTSGRAWETQYF. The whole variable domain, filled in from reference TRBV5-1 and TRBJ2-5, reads KAGVTQTPRYLIKTRGQQVTLSCSPISGHRSVSWYQQTPGQGLQFLFEYFSETQRNKGNFPGRFSGRQFSNSRSEMNVSTLELGDSALYLCASSLFGTSGRAWETQYFGPGTRLLVL.

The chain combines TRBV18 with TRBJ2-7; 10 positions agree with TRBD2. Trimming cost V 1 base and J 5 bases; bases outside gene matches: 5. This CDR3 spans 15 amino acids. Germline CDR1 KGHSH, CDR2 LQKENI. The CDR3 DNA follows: TGTGCCAGCTCACCACTGAGCGGGGGGGTCCACGAGCAGTACTTC. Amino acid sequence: CASSPLSGGVHEQYF.